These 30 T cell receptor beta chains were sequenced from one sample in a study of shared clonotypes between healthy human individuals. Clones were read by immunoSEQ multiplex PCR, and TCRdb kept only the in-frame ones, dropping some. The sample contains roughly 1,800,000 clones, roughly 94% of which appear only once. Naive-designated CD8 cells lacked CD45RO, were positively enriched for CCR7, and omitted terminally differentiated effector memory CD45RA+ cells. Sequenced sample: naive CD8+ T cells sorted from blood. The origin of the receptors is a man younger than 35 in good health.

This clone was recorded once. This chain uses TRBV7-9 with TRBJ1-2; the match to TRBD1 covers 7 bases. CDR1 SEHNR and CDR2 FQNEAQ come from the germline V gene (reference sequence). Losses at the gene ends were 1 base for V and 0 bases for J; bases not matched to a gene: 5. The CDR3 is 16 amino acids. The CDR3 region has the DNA TGTGCCAGCAGCTTAGGGACAGGCGAATCTAACTATGGCTACACCTTC. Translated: CASSLGTGESNYGYTF.

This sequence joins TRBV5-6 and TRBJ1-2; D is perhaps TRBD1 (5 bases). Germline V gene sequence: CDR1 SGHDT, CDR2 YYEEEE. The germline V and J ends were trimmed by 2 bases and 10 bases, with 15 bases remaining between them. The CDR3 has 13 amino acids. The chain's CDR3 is CASSFQAGSYYTF. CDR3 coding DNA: TGTGCCAGCAGCTTTCAGGCAGGGTCATACTACACCTTC.

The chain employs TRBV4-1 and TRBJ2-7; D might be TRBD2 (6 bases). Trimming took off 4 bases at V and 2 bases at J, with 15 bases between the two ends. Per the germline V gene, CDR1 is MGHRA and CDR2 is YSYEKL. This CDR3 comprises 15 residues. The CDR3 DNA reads TGCGCCAGCAGCCCGGGGGATGTTCTTCCCTACGAGCAGTACTTC. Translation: CASSPGDVLPYEQYF.

The CDR3 DNA reads TGCGCCAGCAGCCAAGAGGAAGGCCCCGGCGAGCAGTACTTC. This translates into CASSQEEGPGEQYF. This chain connects TRBV4-1 to TRBJ2-7, with no clear D. The CDR3 consists of 14 residues. Germline V gene sequence: CDR1 MGHRA, CDR2 YSYEKL. V shed 0 bases and J shed 6 bases, with 12 bases lying between them.

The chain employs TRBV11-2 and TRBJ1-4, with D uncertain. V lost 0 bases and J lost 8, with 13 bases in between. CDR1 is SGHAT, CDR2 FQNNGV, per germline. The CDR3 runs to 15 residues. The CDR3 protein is CASSLEYSGWEKLFF. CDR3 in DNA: TGTGCCAGCAGCTTAGAGTACAGCGGGTGGGAAAAACTGTTTTTT.

Here the CDR3 reads CASSPEGQGVTDTQYF. The CDR3 bases are TGCGCCAGCAGCCCCGAGGGACAGGGGGTGACAGATACGCAGTATTTT. This chain links TRBV4-1 with TRBJ2-3; 11 bases are a match to TRBD1. Trimming cost V 4 bases and J 3 bases; bases outside gene matches: 6. The CDR3 consists of 16 residues. The germline CDR1 and CDR2 sequences are MGHRA and YSYEKL.

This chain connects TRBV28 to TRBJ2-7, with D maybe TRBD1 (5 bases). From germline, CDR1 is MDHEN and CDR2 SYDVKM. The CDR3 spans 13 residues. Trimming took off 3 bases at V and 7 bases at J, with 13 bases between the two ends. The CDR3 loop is CASSFVGVGEQYF. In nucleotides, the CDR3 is TGTGCCAGCAGTTTCGTAGGGGTAGGGGAGCAGTACTTC.

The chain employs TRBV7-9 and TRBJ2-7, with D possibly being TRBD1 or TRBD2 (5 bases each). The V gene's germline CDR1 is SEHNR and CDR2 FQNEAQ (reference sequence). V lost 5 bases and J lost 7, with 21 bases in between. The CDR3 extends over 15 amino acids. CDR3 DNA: TGTGCCAGCAGCATCCCCCTAGGGCGCGAGGGGGAGCAGTACTTC. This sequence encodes CASSIPLGREGEQYF.

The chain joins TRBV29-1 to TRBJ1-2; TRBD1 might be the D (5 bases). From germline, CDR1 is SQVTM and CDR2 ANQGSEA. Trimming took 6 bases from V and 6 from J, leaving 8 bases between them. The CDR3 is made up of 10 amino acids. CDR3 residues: CSVGDDGYTF. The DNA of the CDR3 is TGCAGCGTCGGGGACGATGGCTACACCTTC.

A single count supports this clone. CDR3 DNA: TGTGCCAGCAGCCATCACAGCGCGCAAGAGACCCAGTACTTC. It translates to CASSHHSAQETQYF. The rearrangement links TRBV14 to TRBJ2-5; D remains unclear. CDR1 is SGHDN, CDR2 FVKESK, per germline. The CDR3 is made up of 14 amino acids. V was clipped by 3 bases and J by 2 bases, with 10 bases between them. Combining the CDR3 with reference TRBV14 and TRBJ2-5 gives the whole variable domain EAGVTQFPSHSVIEKGQTVTLRCDPISGHDNLYWYRRVMGKEIKFLLHFVKESKQDESGMPNNRFLAERTGGTYSTLKVQPAELEDSGVYFCASSHHSAQETQYFGPGTRLLVL.

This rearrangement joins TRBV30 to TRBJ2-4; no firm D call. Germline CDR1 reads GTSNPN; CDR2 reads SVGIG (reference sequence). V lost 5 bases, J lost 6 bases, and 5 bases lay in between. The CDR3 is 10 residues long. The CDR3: CAWGTNIQYF. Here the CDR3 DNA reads TGTGCCTGGGGAACAAACATTCAGTACTTC.

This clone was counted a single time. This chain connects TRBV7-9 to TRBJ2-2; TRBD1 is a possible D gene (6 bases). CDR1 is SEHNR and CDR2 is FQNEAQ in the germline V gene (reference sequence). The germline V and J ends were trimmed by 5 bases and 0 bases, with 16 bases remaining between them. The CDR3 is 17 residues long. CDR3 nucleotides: TGTGCCAGCAGCCGAGACAGGCTACCTCCGAACACCGGGGAGCTGTTTTTT. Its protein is CASSRDRLPPNTGELFF. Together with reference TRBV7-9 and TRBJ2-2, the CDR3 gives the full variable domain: DTGVSQNPRHKITKRGQNVTFRCDPISEHNRLYWYRQTLGQGPEFLTYFQNEAQLEKSRLLSDRFSAERPKGSFSTLEIQRTEQGDSAMYLCASSRDRLPPNTGELFFGEGSRLTVL.

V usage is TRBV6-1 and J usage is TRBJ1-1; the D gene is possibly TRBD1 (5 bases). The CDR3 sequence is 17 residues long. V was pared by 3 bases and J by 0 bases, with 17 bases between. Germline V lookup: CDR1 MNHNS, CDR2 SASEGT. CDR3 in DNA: TGTGCCAGCAGTGAGGGACGAACAATTAGGGTGAACACTGAAGCTTTCTTT. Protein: CASSEGRTIRVNTEAFF.

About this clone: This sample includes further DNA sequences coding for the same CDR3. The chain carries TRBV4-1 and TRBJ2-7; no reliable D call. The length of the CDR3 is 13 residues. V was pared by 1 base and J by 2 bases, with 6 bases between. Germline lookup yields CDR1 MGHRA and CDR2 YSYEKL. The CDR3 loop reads CASSQVVAYEQYF. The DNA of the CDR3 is TGCGCCAGCAGCCAAGTTGTCGCCTACGAGCAGTACTTC.

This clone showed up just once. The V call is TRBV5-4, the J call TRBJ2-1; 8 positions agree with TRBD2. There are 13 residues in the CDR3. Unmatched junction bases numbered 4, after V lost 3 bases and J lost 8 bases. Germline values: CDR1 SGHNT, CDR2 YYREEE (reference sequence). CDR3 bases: TGTGCCAGCAGCTCCGGGGGGGCAGATGAGCAGTTCTTC. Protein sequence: CASSSGGADEQFF.

CDR3 amino acids: CASSQPSTDEQYF. For the CDR3, the DNA is TGCGCCAGCAGCCAGCCTAGCACGGACGAGCAGTACTTC. The genes are TRBV4-1 and TRBJ2-7, with D perhaps TRBD2 (5 bases). Germline V gene sequence: CDR1 MGHRA, CDR2 YSYEKL. The CDR3 runs 13 residues. Deletions cut 3 bases from V and 5 bases from J, with 11 bases between.

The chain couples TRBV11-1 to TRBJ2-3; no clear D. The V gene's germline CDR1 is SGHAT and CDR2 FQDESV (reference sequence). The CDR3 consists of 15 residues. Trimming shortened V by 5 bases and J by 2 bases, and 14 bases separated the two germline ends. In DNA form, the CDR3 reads TGTGCCAGCAGCCTTTCGCAGCGAACCACAGATACGCAGTATTTT. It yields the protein CASSLSQRTTDTQYF.

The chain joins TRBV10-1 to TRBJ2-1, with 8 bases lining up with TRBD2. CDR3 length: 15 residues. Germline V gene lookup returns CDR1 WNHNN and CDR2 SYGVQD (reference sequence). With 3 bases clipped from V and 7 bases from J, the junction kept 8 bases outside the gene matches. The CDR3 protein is CASSDPGLAGNEQFF. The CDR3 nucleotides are TGCGCCAGCAGTGACCCCGGACTAGCAGGGAATGAGCAGTTCTTC.

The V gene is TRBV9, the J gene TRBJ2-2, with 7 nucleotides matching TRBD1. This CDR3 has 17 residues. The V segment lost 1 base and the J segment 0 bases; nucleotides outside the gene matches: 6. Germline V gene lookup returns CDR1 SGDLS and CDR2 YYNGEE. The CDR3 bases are TGTGCCAGCAGCGTACCCGACAGGGCCCCGAACACCGGGGAGCTGTTTTTT. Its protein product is CASSVPDRAPNTGELFF.

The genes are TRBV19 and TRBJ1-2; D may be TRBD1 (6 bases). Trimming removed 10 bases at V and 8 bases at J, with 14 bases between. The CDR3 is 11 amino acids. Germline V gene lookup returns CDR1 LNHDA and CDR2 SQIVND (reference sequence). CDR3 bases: TGTGCCACCCTAGGGGGTATGGGCTACACCTTC. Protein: CATLGGMGYTF.

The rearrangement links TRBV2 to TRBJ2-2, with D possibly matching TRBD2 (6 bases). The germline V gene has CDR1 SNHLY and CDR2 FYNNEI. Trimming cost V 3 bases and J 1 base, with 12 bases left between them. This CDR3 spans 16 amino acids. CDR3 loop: CASSDFWRGNTGELFF. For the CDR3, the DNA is TGTGCCAGCAGTGATTTTTGGCGGGGGAACACCGGGGAGCTGTTTTTT.

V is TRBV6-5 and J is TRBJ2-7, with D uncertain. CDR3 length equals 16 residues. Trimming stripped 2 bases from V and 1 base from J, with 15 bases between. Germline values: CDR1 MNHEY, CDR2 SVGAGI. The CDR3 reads CASSYGRDVGSYEQYF. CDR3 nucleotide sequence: TGTGCCAGCAGTTACGGAAGGGATGTTGGGTCCTACGAGCAGTACTTC.

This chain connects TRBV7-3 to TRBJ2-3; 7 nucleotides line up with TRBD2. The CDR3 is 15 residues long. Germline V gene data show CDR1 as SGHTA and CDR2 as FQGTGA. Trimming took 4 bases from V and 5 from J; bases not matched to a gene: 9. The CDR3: CASSSDGLVGDTQYF. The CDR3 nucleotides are TGTGCCAGCAGCTCAGACGGACTAGTGGGAGATACGCAGTATTTT.

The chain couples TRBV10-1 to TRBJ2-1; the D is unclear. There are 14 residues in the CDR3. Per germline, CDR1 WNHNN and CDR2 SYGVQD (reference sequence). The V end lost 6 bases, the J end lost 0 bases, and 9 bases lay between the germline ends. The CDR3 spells CASSDMSSYNEQFF. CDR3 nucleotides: TGCGCCAGCAGCGACATGAGCTCCTACAATGAGCAGTTCTTC.

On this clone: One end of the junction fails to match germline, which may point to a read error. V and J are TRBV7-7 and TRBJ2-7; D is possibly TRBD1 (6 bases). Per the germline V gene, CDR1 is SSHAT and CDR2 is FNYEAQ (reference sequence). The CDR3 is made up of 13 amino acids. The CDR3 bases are TGTGCTAGCAGCCAGGGGAGAACCGCCGAGCAGTACTTC. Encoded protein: CASSQGRTAEQYF.

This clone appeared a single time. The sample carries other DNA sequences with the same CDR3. In DNA, the CDR3 is TGTGCCAGCAGTTTAAGGGGACAGACCTACGAGCAGTACTTC. Translated: CASSLRGQTYEQYF. The V call is TRBV28, the J call TRBJ2-7, with 7 positions matching TRBD1. This CDR3 is built from 14 residues. After removal of 2 bases from V and 2 bases from J, the junction contained 3 bases not matched to a gene. The germline V gene has CDR1 MDHEN and CDR2 SYDVKM.

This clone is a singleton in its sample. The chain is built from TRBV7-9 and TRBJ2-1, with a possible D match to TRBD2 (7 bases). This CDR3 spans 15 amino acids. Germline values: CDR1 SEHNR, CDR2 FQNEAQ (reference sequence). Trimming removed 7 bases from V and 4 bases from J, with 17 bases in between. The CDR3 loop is CASTIDGGTYNEQFF. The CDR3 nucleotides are TGTGCCAGCACGATTGACGGGGGGACATACAATGAGCAGTTCTTC.

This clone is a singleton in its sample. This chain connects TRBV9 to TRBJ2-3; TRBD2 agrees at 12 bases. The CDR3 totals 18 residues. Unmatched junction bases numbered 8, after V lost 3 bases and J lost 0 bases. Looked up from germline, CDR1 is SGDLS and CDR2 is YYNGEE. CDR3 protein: CASSEGHLAGGSTDTQYF. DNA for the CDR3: TGTGCCAGCAGCGAGGGTCATCTAGCGGGAGGGAGCACAGATACGCAGTATTTT.

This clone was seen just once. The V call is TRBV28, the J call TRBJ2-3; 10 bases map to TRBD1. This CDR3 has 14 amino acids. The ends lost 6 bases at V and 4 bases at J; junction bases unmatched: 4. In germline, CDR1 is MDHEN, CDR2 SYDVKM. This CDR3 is CASRETGGADTQYF. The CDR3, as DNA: TGTGCCAGCAGAGAGACAGGGGGCGCAGATACGCAGTATTTT.

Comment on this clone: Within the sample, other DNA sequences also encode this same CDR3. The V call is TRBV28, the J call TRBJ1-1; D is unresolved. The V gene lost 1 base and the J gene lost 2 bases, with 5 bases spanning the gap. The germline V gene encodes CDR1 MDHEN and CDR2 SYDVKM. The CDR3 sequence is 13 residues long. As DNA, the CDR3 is TGTGCCAGCAGTTTATCGGTAAACACTGAAGCTTTCTTT. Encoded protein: CASSLSVNTEAFF.